This section outlines one TCR beta chain sequence together with its context. Its antigen is unknown. The sample originates from a study of cytomegalovirus exposure and HLA in healthy donors. Sequencing used immunoSEQ multiplex PCR; TCRdb keeps in-frame clones, though not all of them. The sample gives some 260,000 clones, about 90% of which show up once; around 3.1% is in the top ten. Findings and limits, study-wide: There were 164 TCR beta chains listed as cytomegalovirus-associated. Later, an analysis found that TCR clusters from the first cohort tended to co-occur in the roughly 110 validation repertoires.

The CDR3 extends over 17 amino acids. The V segment lost 2 bases and the J segment 2 bases; nucleotides outside the gene matches: 8. Germline V gene lookup returns CDR1 MDHEN and CDR2 SYDVKM. Sequenced material: PBMCs. The V gene is TRBV28, the J gene TRBJ2-2, with 7 bases identical to TRBD2. This receptor was obtained from a woman aged 25 to 45 in good health and CMV-seronegative. CDR3 amino acids: CASSLMGLAENTGELFF. Written as DNA, the CDR3 is TGTGCCAGCAGTTTAATGGGTCTAGCGGAAAACACCGGGGAGCTGTTTTTT.